The 17 T cell receptor beta chains below come from one sample, sequenced in a study of Tregs in tolerant kidney transplant recipients. The data were produced by immunoSEQ multiplex PCR, yet TCRdb's version contains in-frame clones alone and is incomplete. This sample carries about 94,000 clones, 93% of them seen once, and the ten largest clones take 0.46%. The starting material was CD4+ T cells from blood, obtained before the transplant. Receptor source: a human donor who received a combined kidney and bone marrow transplant.

The chain has TRBV10-3 and TRBJ2-5; 14 bases agree with TRBD2. J was trimmed by 2 bases and V by 6 bases; bases with no gene match: 2. The length of the CDR3 is 15 residues. Germline V lookup: CDR1 ENHRY, CDR2 SYGVKD. The CDR3 region is CAIRGTSGGQETQYF. CDR3 DNA sequence: TGTGCCATCAGGGGGACTAGCGGGGGACAAGAGACCCAGTACTTC.

DNA for the CDR3: TGTGCCAGCAGCAGTTCCCAGGGCGCAGGGGAGCTGTTTTTT. Encoded protein: CASSSSQGAGELFF. This sequence joins TRBV11-3 and TRBJ2-2, with D tentatively TRBD1 (5 bases). With 5 bases removed from V and 8 bases from J, the gap between germline ends came to 15 bases. Germline CDR1 reads SGHNT; CDR2 reads YENEEA. The CDR3 loop spans 14 amino acids.

This chain uses TRBV5-1 with TRBJ2-5; 13 bases fit TRBD2. Germline loops: CDR1 SGHRS, CDR2 YFSETQ. The CDR3 has 16 amino acids. Trimming at V came to 6 bases and at J to 3 bases, leaving 8 bases not matched to a gene. Here the CDR3 reads CASNPLLAGGKETQYF. In DNA form, the CDR3 reads TGCGCCAGCAACCCTTTACTAGCGGGAGGGAAAGAGACCCAGTACTTC.

This clone was recorded once. V and J are TRBV9 and TRBJ2-7; 9 positions agree with TRBD1. Germline CDR1 and CDR2: SGDLS and YYNGEE. The CDR3 covers 15 residues. V gave up 3 bases and J gave up 5 bases; unmatched junction bases: 9. The CDR3 nucleotides read TGTGCCAGCAGCGCCGGGACAGGGAGGGTCCACGAGCAGTACTTC. Translation: CASSAGTGRVHEQYF.

The rearrangement links TRBV19 to TRBJ1-3; D perhaps matches TRBD1 (6 bases). V gave up 9 bases and J gave up 3 bases, with 12 bases separating them. This CDR3 has 13 amino acids. The germline V gene encodes CDR1 LNHDA and CDR2 SQIVND (reference sequence). The CDR3 here is CASGWGLGNTIYF. CDR3 nucleotides: TGTGCCAGCGGGTGGGGGCTTGGAAACACCATATATTTT.

The chain carries TRBV25-1 and TRBJ1-3, with TRBD1 identical over 7 bases. Germline loops: CDR1 MGHDK, CDR2 SYGVNS. This CDR3 is built from 15 residues. Trimming cost V 1 base and J 4 bases; bases outside gene matches: 4. The CDR3 bases are TGTGCCAGCAGTGAATTTAGGGGGCGCGGAAACACCATATATTTT. Its translation is CASSEFRGRGNTIYF.

This clone was seen once. The chain uses TRBV9 and TRBJ2-2; 14 bases are a match to TRBD2. V lost 2 bases, J lost 4 bases, and 1 base stayed unmatched. The CDR3 loop spans 16 amino acids. CDR1 SGDLS and CDR2 YYNGEE come from the germline V gene. CDR3 DNA sequence: TGTGCCAGCAGCGTGACTAGCGGGAGGGCCACCGGGGAGCTGTTTTTT. Its translation is CASSVTSGRATGELFF.

This clone has a single count. V and J are TRBV4-3 and TRBJ1-1, with no clear D. Germline assignment: CDR1 LGHNA and CDR2 YSLEER. The CDR3 totals 13 residues. V lost 0 bases, J lost 7 bases, and 9 bases lay in between. The CDR3 DNA follows: TGCGCCAGCAGCCAAGAGTGGGCCAGTGAAGCTTTCTTT. It codes for CASSQEWASEAFF.

This rearrangement joins TRBV5-1 to TRBJ2-1; 7 bases map to TRBD1. V lost 3 bases to trimming and J lost 6 bases; unmatched junction nucleotides: 3. This CDR3 region has 13 residues. Germline lookup yields CDR1 SGHRS and CDR2 YFSETQ. DNA for the CDR3: TGCGCCAGCAGCTGGGGACAGAGCAATGAGCAGTTCTTC. It yields the protein CASSWGQSNEQFF.

The chain uses TRBV12-5 and TRBJ1-4, with a weak D call TRBD1 (5 bases). The CDR3 is 14 amino acids. The germline gives CDR1 LGHNT, CDR2 FRNRAP. V shed 2 bases and J shed 5 bases, with 9 bases lying between them. This chain's CDR3 is CASGLRGLNEKLFF. The CDR3 region has the DNA TGTGCTAGTGGTTTGCGGGGACTCAATGAAAAACTGTTTTTT.

This clone was recorded only once. In DNA form, the CDR3 reads TGTGCCAGCAGCCAAGTCAGGGGAAATGAGCAGTTCTTC. The encoded protein is CASSQVRGNEQFF. V usage is TRBV14 and J usage is TRBJ2-1, with D perhaps matching TRBD1 (6 bases). Deletions cut 1 base from V and 7 bases from J, with 8 bases between. The CDR3 totals 13 residues. Per germline, CDR1 SGHDN and CDR2 FVKESK.

V gene TRBV19 combines with J gene TRBJ2-3, with TRBD1 identical over 8 bases. The CDR3 has 15 amino acids. The germline V gene encodes CDR1 LNHDA and CDR2 SQIVND (reference sequence). J was trimmed by 5 bases and V by 5 bases; bases with no gene match: 9. The CDR3 region is CASSEDRGRGDTQYF. DNA of the CDR3: TGTGCCAGTAGTGAAGACAGGGGTCGAGGAGATACGCAGTATTTT. The full variable domain, rest sourced from reference TRBV19 and TRBJ2-3, is DGGITQSPKYLFRKEGQNVTLSCEQNLNHDAMYWYRQDPGQGLRLIYYSQIVNDFQKGDIAEGYSVSREKKESFPLTVTSAQKNPTAFYLCASSEDRGRGDTQYFGPGTRLTVL.

The V call is TRBV7-2, the J call TRBJ1-4; 8 positions agree with TRBD1. This CDR3 has 15 residues. The germline CDR1 and CDR2 sequences are SGHTA and FQGNSA. V lost 6 bases, J lost 8 bases, and 11 bases stayed unmatched. CDR3 bases: TGTGCCAGCAGGGCACGCCAGGGGGCGTGGGAAAAACTGTTTTTT. It is translated as CASRARQGAWEKLFF.

This clone was counted once. The chain uses TRBV19 and TRBJ2-5; 7 bases match TRBD2. Per germline, CDR1 LNHDA and CDR2 SQIVND (reference sequence). The CDR3 totals 15 residues. V dropped 3 bases and J dropped 6; count of bases not matched to a gene: 10. Written as DNA, the CDR3 is TGTGCCAGTAGTATCCCTGGCGGGAGTACGAAGACCCAGTACTTC. Amino acids: CASSIPGGSTKTQYF.

About this clone: One end of the junction does not line up with germline, which may come from a read error. This CDR3 is also generated by other DNA sequences in the sample. The chain employs TRBV7-2 and TRBJ1-6; no reliable D call. CDR3 length equals 19 residues. The germline CDR1 and CDR2 sequences are SGHTA and FQGNSA. The CDR3 sequence: CASSPPWKGGSSYNSPLHF. CDR3 DNA sequence: TGTGCCAGCAGCCCCCCGTGGAAGGGCGGGTCCTCCTATAATTCCCCCCTCCACTTT.

This rearrangement joins TRBV4-2 to TRBJ1-3, with D hard to call. The V and J ends lost 0 bases and 0 bases respectively, with 6 bases between them. Germline loops: CDR1 LGHNA, CDR2 YNFKEQ. The CDR3 extends over 15 amino acids. The CDR3 nucleotides are TGTGCCAGCAGCCAAGACCGGAGCTCTGGAAACACCATATATTTT. It codes for CASSQDRSSGNTIYF.

The V call is TRBV27, the J call TRBJ2-4; D remains unclear. The V gene lost 5 bases and the J gene lost 4 bases, with 15 bases spanning the gap. The CDR3 totals 15 residues. From germline, CDR1 is MNHEY and CDR2 SMNVEV (reference sequence). CDR3 nucleotides: TGTGCCAGCAGTCCCGGCGGCAGTCGGAAAAACATTCAGTACTTC. Its translation is CASSPGGSRKNIQYF.